This entry is about one T cell receptor beta chain. Its antigen is as yet unknown. This entry comes from a study of memory CD4+ T cells and cytomegalovirus serostatus. Across the whole study: This sample comes from healthy Belgian adults, eight to ten CMV seropositive, 24 seronegative. General study findings and limits: Median bootstrapped AUC for CMV status was about 0.95 originally, 0.75 to 0.91 US-trained. Of under 200 reported CMV TCRbeta sequences, some 67 were found in memory CD4+ repertoires.

Single viable CD3+CD4+CD8-CD45RO+ cells were sorted as the memory CD4+ T cells. This CDR3 has 15 residues. Germline loops: CDR1 SGHNT, CDR2 YYREEE (reference sequence). Trimming took 4 bases from V and 2 from J; bases not matched to a gene: 2. Sequencing used immunoSEQ multiplex PCR; TCRdb keeps in-frame clones, though not all of them. The sample contains about 27,000 clones, about 70% of which appear only once. The sample consisted of memory CD4+ T cells from blood. The TCR was taken from an adult in good health and CMV-seronegative. This sequence joins TRBV5-4 and TRBJ2-6; 8 bases align to TRBD1. CDR3 in DNA: TGTGCCAGCAGCCTCAGGGGGCCTGGGGCCAACGTCCTGACTTTC. Translating gives CASSLRGPGANVLTF.